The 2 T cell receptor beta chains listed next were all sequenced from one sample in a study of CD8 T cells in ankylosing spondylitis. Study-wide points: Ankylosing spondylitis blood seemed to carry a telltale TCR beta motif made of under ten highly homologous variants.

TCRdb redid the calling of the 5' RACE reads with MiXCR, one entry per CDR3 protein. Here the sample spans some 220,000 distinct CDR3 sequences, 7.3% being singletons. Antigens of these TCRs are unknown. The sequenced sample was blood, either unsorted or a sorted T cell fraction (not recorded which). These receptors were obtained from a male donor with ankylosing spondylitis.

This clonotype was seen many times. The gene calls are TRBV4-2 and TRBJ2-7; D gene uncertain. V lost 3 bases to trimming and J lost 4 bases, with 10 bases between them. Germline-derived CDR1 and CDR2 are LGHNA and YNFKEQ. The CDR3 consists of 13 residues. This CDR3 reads CASSHSSEYEQYF. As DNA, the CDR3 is TGTGCCAGCAGCCACTCTTCGGAGTACGAGCAGTACTTC.

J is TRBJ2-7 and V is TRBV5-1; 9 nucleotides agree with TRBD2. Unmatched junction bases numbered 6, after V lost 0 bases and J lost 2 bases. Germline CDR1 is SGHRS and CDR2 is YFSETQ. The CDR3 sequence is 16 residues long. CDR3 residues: CASSLEPGLATYEQYF. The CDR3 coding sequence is TGCGCCAGCAGCTTGGAGCCGGGACTAGCTACCTACGAGCAGTACTTC.